The clone carrying this T cell receptor (beta chain) was detected a few times. The antigen is undetermined. The data belong to a study of T cell repertoires in cytomegalovirus infection. Study at large: In the study, CMV epitopes included recently identified HLA-C-restricted and well-studied HLA-B-restricted ones. Both CMV infection and a matching HLA type were indicated by public TCR beta signatures.

Deletions cut 4 bases from V and 3 bases from J, with 14 bases between. CDR3 size: 15 residues. CDR1 and CDR2 (germline): MNHNS, SASEGT. Findings and limits, study-wide: Clonotypes of TCR beta that were HLA-C-restricted and CMV-specific dominated the ex vivo response.

One entry per CDR3 protein, called by TCRdb with MiXCR from the reads. The table includes 350,000 to 400,000 distinct CDR3 sequences, approximately 35% detected once. This rearrangement joins TRBV6-1 to TRBJ2-3; D is uncertain. The material sequenced was cultured PBMCs, taken from culture after CMV antigen stimulation. The sequence was collected from a human donor in good health (CMV status not recorded). Some clones in this sample may be carry-over from other donors' samples. DNA for the CDR3: TGTGCCAGCAGTGTTATATCGATTGGTACAGATACGCAGTATTTT. It specifies CASSVISIGTDTQYF.